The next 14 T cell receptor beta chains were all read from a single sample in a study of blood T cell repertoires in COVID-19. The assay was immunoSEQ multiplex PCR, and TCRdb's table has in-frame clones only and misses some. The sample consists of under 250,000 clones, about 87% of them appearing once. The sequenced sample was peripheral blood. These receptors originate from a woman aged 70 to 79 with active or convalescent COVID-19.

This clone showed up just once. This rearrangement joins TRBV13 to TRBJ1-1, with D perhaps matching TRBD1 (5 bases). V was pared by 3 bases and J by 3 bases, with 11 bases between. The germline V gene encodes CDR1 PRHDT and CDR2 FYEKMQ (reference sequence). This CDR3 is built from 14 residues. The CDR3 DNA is TGTGCCAGCAGCTTCTTTCAGGGCGACACTGAAGCTTTCTTT. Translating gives CASSFFQGDTEAFF.

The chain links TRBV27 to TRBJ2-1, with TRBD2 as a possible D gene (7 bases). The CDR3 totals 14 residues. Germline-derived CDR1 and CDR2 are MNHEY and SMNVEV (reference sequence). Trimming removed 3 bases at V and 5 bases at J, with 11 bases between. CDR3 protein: CASSFGGANNEQFF. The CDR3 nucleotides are TGTGCCAGCAGTTTTGGGGGGGCGAACAATGAGCAGTTCTTC.

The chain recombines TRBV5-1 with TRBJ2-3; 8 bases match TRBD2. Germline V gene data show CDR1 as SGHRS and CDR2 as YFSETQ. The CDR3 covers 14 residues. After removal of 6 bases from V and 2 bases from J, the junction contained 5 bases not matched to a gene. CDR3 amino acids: CASMNSGTTDTQYF. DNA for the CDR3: TGCGCCAGCATGAATAGCGGGACCACAGATACGCAGTATTTT.

CDR3 protein: CASSVDGGWTEAFF. The CDR3 nucleotides read TGTGCCAGCAGCGTAGATGGGGGGTGGACTGAAGCTTTCTTT. J is TRBJ1-1 and V is TRBV9, with a weak D call TRBD1 (5 bases). V lost 0 bases and J 5 bases, leaving 11 bases between the germline ends. Germline CDR1 is SGDLS and CDR2 is YYNGEE. CDR3 size: 14 residues.

The CDR3 DNA sequence: TGTGCCAGCAGCCTGGGGCCTAAGGGGAATCAGCCCCAGCATTTT. This sequence encodes CASSLGPKGNQPQHF. The rearrangement joins TRBV5-4 to TRBJ1-5; a weak D match, TRBD1 (5 bases). V was cut by 4 bases and J by 4 bases, with 15 bases left in between. CDR1 and CDR2 from the germline V gene are SGHNT and YYREEE (reference sequence). The CDR3 covers 15 residues.

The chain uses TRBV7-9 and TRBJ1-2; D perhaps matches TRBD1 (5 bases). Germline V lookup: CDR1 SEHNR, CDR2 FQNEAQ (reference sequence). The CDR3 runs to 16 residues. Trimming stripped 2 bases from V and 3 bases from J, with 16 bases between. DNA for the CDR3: TGTGCCAGCAGCTTAATTGGGGGGGATCGGGACTATGGCTACACCTTC. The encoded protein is CASSLIGGDRDYGYTF.

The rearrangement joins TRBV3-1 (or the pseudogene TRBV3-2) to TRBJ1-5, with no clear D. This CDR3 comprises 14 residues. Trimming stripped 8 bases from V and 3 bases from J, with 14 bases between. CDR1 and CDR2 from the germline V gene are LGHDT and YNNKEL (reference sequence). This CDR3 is CASSTRETNQPQHF. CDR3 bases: TGTGCCAGCTCGACACGGGAGACCAATCAGCCCCAGCATTTT.

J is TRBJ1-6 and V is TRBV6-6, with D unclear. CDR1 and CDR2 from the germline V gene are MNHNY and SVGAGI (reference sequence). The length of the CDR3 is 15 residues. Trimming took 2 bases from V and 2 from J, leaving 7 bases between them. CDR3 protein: CASSYRVTYNSPLHF. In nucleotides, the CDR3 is TGTGCCAGCAGTTACCGGGTAACCTATAATTCACCCCTCCACTTT.

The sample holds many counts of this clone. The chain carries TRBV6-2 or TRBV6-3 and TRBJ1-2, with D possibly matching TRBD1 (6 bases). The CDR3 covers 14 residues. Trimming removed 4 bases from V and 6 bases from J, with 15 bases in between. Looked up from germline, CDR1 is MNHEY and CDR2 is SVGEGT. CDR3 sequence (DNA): TGTGCCAGCAGTTCGCGGACAGAAAGTAATGGCTACACCTTC. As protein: CASSSRTESNGYTF.

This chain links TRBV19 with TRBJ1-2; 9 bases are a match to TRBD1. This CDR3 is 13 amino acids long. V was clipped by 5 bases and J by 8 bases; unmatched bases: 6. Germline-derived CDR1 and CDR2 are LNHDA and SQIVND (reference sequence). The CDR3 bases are TGTGCCAGTAGTTGGGGACAGGGCGGAGGCTACACCTTC. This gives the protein CASSWGQGGGYTF.

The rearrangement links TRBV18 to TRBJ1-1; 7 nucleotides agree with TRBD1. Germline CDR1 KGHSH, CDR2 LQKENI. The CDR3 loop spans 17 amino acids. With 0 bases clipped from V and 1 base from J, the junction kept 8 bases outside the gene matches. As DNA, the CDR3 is TGTGCCAGCTCACCACCTAATCCGGGACAGCAGAACACTGAAGCTTTCTTT. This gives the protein CASSPPNPGQQNTEAFF.

The CDR3 spells CASSSIPGHNYEQYF. The CDR3 region has the DNA TGTGCCAGCAGTTCCATACCGGGACACAACTACGAGCAGTACTTC. The V gene is TRBV7-3, the J gene TRBJ2-7, with a possible D match to TRBD1 (6 bases). The CDR3 is made up of 15 amino acids. Trimming cost V 6 bases and J 3 bases, with 18 bases left between them. In germline, CDR1 is SGHTA, CDR2 FQGTGA.

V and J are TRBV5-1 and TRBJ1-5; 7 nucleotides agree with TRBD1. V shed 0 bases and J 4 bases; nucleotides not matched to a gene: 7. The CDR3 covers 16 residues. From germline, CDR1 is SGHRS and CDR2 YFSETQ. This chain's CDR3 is CASSLGPGGTNQPQHF. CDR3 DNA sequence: TGCGCCAGCAGCTTGGGCCCAGGGGGGACGAATCAGCCCCAGCATTTT.

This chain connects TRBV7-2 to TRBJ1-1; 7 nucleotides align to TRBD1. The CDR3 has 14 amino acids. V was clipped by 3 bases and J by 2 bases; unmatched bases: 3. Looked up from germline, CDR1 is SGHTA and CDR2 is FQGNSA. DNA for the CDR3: TGTGCCAGCAGCTTCACAGGGGCTAACACTGAAGCTTTCTTT. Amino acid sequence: CASSFTGANTEAFF.